This T cell receptor beta chain stems from a study of shared clonotypes between healthy human individuals. Repertoires were generated with immunoSEQ multiplex PCR, while TCRdb's copy carries only in-frame clones and drops some. Counted here are more than 2,000,000 clones, around nine tenths occurring once; the ten biggest clones make up about 0.13%. V was pared by 4 bases and J by 3 bases, with 13 bases between. The CDR3 contains 15 residues. The germline gives CDR1 SGHDT, CDR2 YYEEEE. Sequencing used naive CD4+ T cells sorted from blood. Subset described: CD45RA+ positively selected. The sequence was collected from a man younger than 35 in good health. The V gene is TRBV5-6, the J gene TRBJ1-4; D uncertain. The CDR3 is CASSLKEPANEKLFF. The CDR3 region has the DNA TGTGCCAGCAGCCTAAAAGAGCCGGCTAATGAAAAACTGTTTTTT.